The rows below give T cell receptor beta chains drawn from one sample of a study of beta chain features in type 1 diabetes. The method was immunoSEQ multiplex PCR; TCRdb's version includes in-frame clones alone and lacks a portion of them. This table has about 620,000 clones, around 16% appearing once. Sequencing input: naive CD4+ T cells from blood. The source of these receptors is a man younger than 35 in good health. Both conserved end residues are part of each CDR3. The D gene is left open where the match is weak. Rows may omit the clone size; those that give it use once, few, many or a size class.

D	size	V	J	length	CDR3	DNA
.	.	TRBV13	TRBJ2-1	16	CASSSRTATSYNEQFF	TGTGCCAGCAGCTCCCGGACAGCGACCTCCTACAATGAGCAGTTCTTC
.	many	TRBV18	TRBJ2-3	16	CASSPEKSLGADTQYF	TGTGCCAGCTCACCAGAAAAGAGTCTGGGCGCAGATACGCAGTATTTT
.	few	TRBV6-1	TRBJ2-3	14	CASSRSSPPDTQYF	TGTGCCAGCTCCAGGTCCTCGCCCCCAGATACGCAGTATTTT
.	few	TRBV28	TRBJ2-7	15	CASSYGDLRVYEQYF	TGTGCCAGCAGTTATGGGGATTTGAGGGTCTACGAGCAGTACTTC
TRBD2	once	TRBV18	TRBJ2-1	17	CASSADSSGVGYSEQFF	TGTGCCAGCTCAGCCGACTCTAGCGGGGTTGGCTACAGTGAGCAGTTCTTC
.	.	TRBV10-3	TRBJ2-7	13	CAISGTVSYEQYF	TGTGCCATCAGCGGGACGGTTTCCTACGAGCAGTACTTC
TRBD2	few	TRBV5-3	TRBJ2-1	16	CARSLVAGITYNEQFF	TGTGCCAGAAGCTTGGTAGCGGGCATCACCTACAATGAGCAGTTCTTC
.	.	TRBV6-1	TRBJ1-1	13	CASRDSLNTEAFF	TGTGCCAGCAGGGACAGCTTGAACACTGAAGCTTTCTTT
.	.	TRBV6-7	TRBJ2-5	13	CASSERDQETQYF	TGTGCCAGCAGTGAAAGGGACCAAGAGACCCAGTACTTC
TRBD2	few	TRBV6-5	TRBJ2-7	15	CASSYSGLAGAEQYF	TGTGCCAGCAGTTACTCCGGACTAGCGGGAGCCGAGCAGTACTTC
TRBD2	.	TRBV9	TRBJ2-7	16	CASSLLAGAVSYEQYF	TGTGCCAGCAGCCTCCTAGCGGGAGCCGTATCGTACGAGCAGTACTTC
TRBD1	.	TRBV30	TRBJ1-5	16	CAWSEGARVRNQPQHF	TGTGCCTGGAGTGAGGGGGCCAGGGTAAGAAATCAGCCCCAGCATTTT
TRBD2	.	TRBV28	TRBJ2-3	15	CASKGLAGAVDTQYF	TGTGCCAGCAAGGGACTAGCGGGAGCAGTAGATACGCAGTATTTT
TRBD1	.	TRBV6-5	TRBJ1-1	14	CASVQGARNTEAFF	TGTGCCAGCGTCCAGGGGGCGAGGAACACTGAAGCTTTCTTT
.	few	TRBV9	TRBJ2-1	15	CASSQKDSLYNEQFF	TGTGCCAGCAGCCAAAAGGACAGTCTCTACAATGAGCAGTTCTTC
.	.	TRBV28	TRBJ1-2	11	CASSYSYGYTF	TGTGCCAGCAGCTACAGCTATGGCTACACCTTC
TRBD1	.	TRBV9	TRBJ2-5	14	CASSVWAGGETQYF	TGTGCCAGCAGCGTATGGGCAGGGGGAGAGACCCAGTACTTC
TRBD1	.	TRBV5-1	TRBJ2-7	15	CASSVRDRTSYEQYF	TGCGCCAGCAGCGTCCGGGACAGGACGTCCTACGAGCAGTACTTC
.	.	TRBV19	TRBJ1-2	15	CASTDDAGRGYGYTF	TGTGCCAGCACGGACGATGCAGGGAGGGGCTATGGCTACACCTTC